This entry features one T cell receptor (beta chain) sequence. What it binds is unknown. These data are taken from a study of Ad26.COV2.S vaccination and SARS-CoV-2 variants. Study as a whole: Ad26.COV2.S, an intramuscular injection, was given once or twice 56 days apart.

Study conclusions and caveats: The breadth of spike-specific CD8+ and CD4+ T cell responses after vaccination was reportedly substantial.

Specified treatment: some 19 received Ad26.COV2.S at low or high dose, single or two shots; about 5 received placebo; per-sample allocation not given. Each sample was drawn 63 days after the first injection (of vaccine or placebo). In Boston, an adult donor aged 18-55 years took part. The table came from immunoSEQ multiplex PCR; TCRdb's copy has only in-frame clones and leaves some out. This table holds 250,000 or so clones, around 88% found once. V shed 1 base and J 4 bases; nucleotides not matched to a gene: 2. The CDR3 is made up of 15 amino acids. The V gene's germline CDR1 is MGHRA and CDR2 YSYEKL.

The chain uses TRBV4-1 and TRBJ2-3; 10 bases align to TRBD2. This sample comprised peripheral blood, obtained in a trial of Ad26.COV2.S vaccine versus placebo. This receptor was taken from a person aged 18-65 years who received the Ad26.COV2.S COVID-19 vaccine or a placebo. This CDR3 reads CASSQGTSGPDTQYF. DNA of the CDR3: TGCGCCAGCAGCCAAGGGACTAGCGGCCCAGATACGCAGTATTTT.